The clone carrying this T cell receptor (beta chain) was recorded once. The data stem from a study of T cell changes during pregnancy in multiple sclerosis. Here immunoSEQ multiplex PCR was the method, and the copy in TCRdb shows in-frame clones only, minus some. The sample has about 54,000 clones; more than 85% are singletons. The V gene lost 5 bases and the J gene lost 3 bases, with 13 bases spanning the gap. Germline V gives CDR1 MDHEN, CDR2 SYDVKM. The CDR3 totals 14 residues. This TCR was sampled from a female donor in good health, enrolled as a control in a pregnancy study. J is TRBJ1-1 and V is TRBV28; no reliable D call. The input for sequencing was peripheral blood, taken after pregnancy. CDR3 in amino acids: CASSPIGEDTEAFF. CDR3 bases: TGTGCCAGCAGTCCCATCGGCGAGGACACTGAAGCTTTCTTT. Variable domain in full (rest from reference TRBV28 and TRBJ1-1): DVKVTQSSRYLVKRTGEKVFLECVQDMDHENMFWYRQDPGLGLRLIYFSYDVKMKEKGDIPEGYSVSREKKERFSLILESASTNQTSMYLCASSPIGEDTEAFFGQGTRLTVV.